The text below deals with one TCR beta chain. Seattle cases were enrolled at active infection and followed longitudinally. The sample belongs to a study of blood T cell repertoires in COVID-19. Study-level background: Both acute and convalescent COVID-19 samples were obtained from the United States, Italy and Spain. Nucleic acid was either cDNA or gDNA, and it came from T cells, B-cell-depleted T cells, or PBMCs.

CDR3 length: 15 residues. The V gene end was trimmed by 1 base and the J gene end by 10 bases; junction bases not matched to a gene: 4. The germline V gene has CDR1 LGHNA and CDR2 YNFKEQ. Original analysis: Amplification of reference gene primers provided the estimated nucleated cell counts. The assay was immunoSEQ multiplex PCR, and TCRdb's table has in-frame clones only and misses some. That table gives V, J and clone size, and the DNA gave D and trimming. The sample carries around 110,000 clones, about three quarters recorded once. This chain uses TRBV4-2 with TRBJ2-1; 13 nucleotides agree with TRBD2. The source is a man at least 80 years old with COVID-19, enrolled during active disease. Sequences were obtained from peripheral blood. The CDR3 is CASSQGLAGGGEQFF. In nucleotides, the CDR3 is TGTGCCAGCAGCCAAGGACTAGCGGGAGGAGGCGAGCAGTTCTTC.